Each of the 6 T cell receptor beta chains below was sequenced from the same sample in a study of T cell repertoires in cytomegalovirus infection. Their antigens remain unidentified. Via MiXCR, TCRdb re-called the reads, giving one row per CDR3 protein. Among about 900,000 distinct CDR3 sequences, about a third were seen once, and the ten largest hold 13%. This material consisted of cultured CD8+ T cells from PBMCs, taken from culture after CMV antigen stimulation. The source of these receptors is a human donor in good health (CMV status not recorded). Some clones in this sample may be carry-over from other donors' samples.

This clonotype was detected only a few times. The chain links TRBV18 to TRBJ2-1; 10 positions agree with TRBD1. Germline-derived CDR1 and CDR2 are KGHSH and LQKENI. The CDR3 is 16 residues long. The trim removed 2 bases at V and 6 bases at J, leaving 7 bases unmatched. CDR3 amino acids: CASSPLTGGRFNEQFF. For the CDR3, the DNA is TGTGCCAGCTCACCATTGACAGGGGGCCGGTTCAATGAGCAGTTCTTC.

CDR3 DNA: TGTGCCAGCAGCTTGGGGGGCCGGCTAGCGGGGATTCCTAGCACAGATACGCAGTATTTT. Amino acids: CASSLGGRLAGIPSTDTQYF. J is TRBJ2-3 and V is TRBV5-6; 9 bases align to TRBD2. Germline trimming cut 0 bases from V and 0 bases from J; bases unmatched to any gene: 14. The CDR3 runs to 20 residues. Germline CDR1 is SGHDT and CDR2 is YYEEEE.

The chain uses TRBV2 and TRBJ2-1; 8 bases match TRBD1. V lost 2 bases and J lost 8; bases outside the gene matches: 5. CDR3 length: 14 residues. Looked up from germline, CDR1 is SNHLY and CDR2 is FYNNEI. CDR3 region: CASSEQGAYDEQFF. The CDR3 nucleotides are TGTGCCAGCAGTGAACAGGGGGCGTATGATGAGCAGTTCTTC.

Details on this clonotype: Since a much larger clone is just one base distant, this may be a read error. The gene calls are TRBV7-6 and TRBJ2-1; tentatively, D is TRBD2 (6 bases). The CDR3 covers 17 residues. Germline V gives CDR1 SGHVS, CDR2 FNYEAQ. The DNA of the CDR3 is TGTGTCAGCAGCTTAAGTGACGTCGGCGGGGACTACAATGAGCAGTTCTTC. Its protein is CVSSLSDVGGDYNEQFF.

V and J are TRBV4-2 and TRBJ1-1, with 8 nucleotides matching TRBD1. This CDR3 is 16 amino acids long. CDR1 and CDR2 (germline): LGHNA, YNFKEQ. The junction had 4 bases not matched to a gene; V was cut back by 0 bases and J by 1 base. The CDR3 loop reads CASSQEYRGTNTEAFF. The CDR3 DNA reads TGTGCCAGCAGCCAAGAGTACAGGGGGACGAACACTGAAGCTTTCTTT.

This chain uses TRBV9 with TRBJ1-2; D gene uncertain. Trimming left V 4 bases short and J 4 bases short, with 14 bases between. Germline-derived CDR1 and CDR2 are SGDLS and YYNGEE. The CDR3 totals 14 residues. The CDR3 coding sequence is TGTGCCAGCAGCTCGGTGGGGAGTCGCTATGGCTACACCTTC. Amino acids: CASSSVGSRYGYTF.